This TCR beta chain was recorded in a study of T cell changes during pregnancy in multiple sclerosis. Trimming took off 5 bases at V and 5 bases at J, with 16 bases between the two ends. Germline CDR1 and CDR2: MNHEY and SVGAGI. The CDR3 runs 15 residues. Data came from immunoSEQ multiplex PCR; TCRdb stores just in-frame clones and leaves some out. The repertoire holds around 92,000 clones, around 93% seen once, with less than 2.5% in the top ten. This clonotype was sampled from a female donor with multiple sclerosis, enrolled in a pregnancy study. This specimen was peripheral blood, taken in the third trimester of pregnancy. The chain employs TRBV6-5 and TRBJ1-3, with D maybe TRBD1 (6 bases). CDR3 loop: CASSPLQGRRNTIYF. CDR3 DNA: TGTGCCAGCAGTCCACTACAGGGACGTAGAAACACCATATATTTT.